The rows below give T cell receptor beta chains drawn from one sample of a study of CD8 T cells in Susac syndrome. TCRdb fed the immunoSEQ multiplex PCR reads into MiXCR, producing one record per CDR3 protein. The sample holds over 150,000 distinct CDR3 sequences; 93% are singletons and the top ten take around 0.097%. The specimen was CD4+ T cells from PBMCs. All receptors derive from a human donor with multiple sclerosis. CDR3s include the opening cysteine and the closing phenylalanine or tryptophan. D genes are given only for firm matches. Clone size, where shown, is once, few, many, or a class for clones that have expanded.

>.|TRBJ2-5|TRBV5-4|14|.
CASSPTQGQETQYF
TGTGCCAGCAGCCCTACGCAGGGCCAAGAGACCCAGTACTTC
>.|TRBJ2-1|TRBV3-1|13|.
CASSLFLGGEQFF
TGTGCCAGCAGCCTCTTCCTAGGGGGTGAGCAGTTCTTC
>.|TRBJ2-4|TRBV3-1|15|.
CASSQSGIAKNIQYF
TGTGCCAGCAGCCAATCGGGGATAGCCAAAAACATTCAGTACTTC
>.|TRBJ1-1|TRBV19|17|.
CASSSSAHPWATTEAFF
TGTGCCAGTAGTAGTTCAGCCCACCCTTGGGCTACCACTGAAGCTTTCTTT
>.|TRBJ1-2|TRBV28|14|.
CASSFRGHRYGYTF
TGTGCCAGCAGTTTCCGGGGGCATCGGTATGGCTACACCTTC
>.|TRBJ2-5|TRBV7-9|16|.
CASSLALFESRETQYF
TGTGCCAGCAGCTTAGCGCTCTTCGAGAGTAGAGAGACCCAGTACTTC
>.|TRBJ2-3|TRBV11-2|17|.
CASSLQPPGTSTDTQYF
TGTGCCAGCAGCCTGCAGCCTCCCGGGACTAGCACAGATACGCAGTATTTT
>.|TRBJ2-7|TRBV7-9|14|.
CASSFRTVPYEQYF
TGTGCCAGCAGCTTTAGGACAGTTCCCTACGAGCAGTACTTC
>.|TRBJ2-7|TRBV12-3/TRBV12-4|14|.
CASRRRGAESEQYF
TGTGCCAGCAGACGACGGGGGGCTGAAAGTGAGCAGTACTTC
>.|TRBJ1-1|TRBV24-1|16|.
CATSERYMGKPPEAFF
TGTGCCACCAGTGAACGGTATATGGGGAAACCACCCGAAGCTTTCTTT
>.|TRBJ2-2|TRBV5-4|16|TRBD1
CASSWGRTGFTGELFF
TGTGCCAGCAGCTGGGGGAGGACAGGGTTCACCGGGGAGCTGTTTTTT
>.|TRBJ1-5|TRBV23-1|16|TRBD1
CASTRLDRGRHQPQHF
TGCGCCAGCACACGACTGGACAGGGGGCGGCATCAGCCCCAGCATTTT
>.|TRBJ2-5|TRBV10-3|13|TRBD2
CATGTSGQETQYF
TGTGCCACCGGGACTAGCGGACAAGAGACCCAGTACTTC
>.|TRBJ1-1|TRBV10-3|13|TRBD1
CAIRGQGAVEAFF
TGTGCCATCAGGGGACAGGGAGCAGTTGAAGCTTTCTTT
>.|TRBJ2-3|TRBV20-1|14|TRBD1
CSARKGARTDTQYF
TGCAGTGCTAGAAAGGGGGCGCGAACAGATACGCAGTATTTT
>.|TRBJ2-3|TRBV29-1|13|.
CSVEETAADTQYF
TGCAGCGTTGAAGAGACAGCCGCAGATACGCAGTATTTT
>.|TRBJ1-3|TRBV7-9|16|.
CASSLLLGDGGNTIYF
TGTGCCAGCAGCTTATTACTCGGGGACGGTGGAAACACCATATATTTT
>.|TRBJ1-1|TRBV6-2/TRBV6-3|15|.
CASSYFVRRGTEAFF
TGTGCCAGCAGTTATTTCGTCCGGCGGGGCACTGAAGCTTTCTTT
>.|TRBJ1-2|TRBV6-2/TRBV6-3|12|.
CASSWGGYGYTF
TGTGCCAGCAGTTGGGGTGGTTATGGCTACACCTTC
>.|TRBJ1-4|TRBV5-1|15|.
CASSRLGGVNEKLFF
TGCGCCAGCAGTCGCCTCGGGGGAGTTAATGAAAAACTGTTTTTT
>.|TRBJ1-6|TRBV9|14|.
CASSVSPDNSPLHF
TGTGCCAGCAGCGTATCTCCGGATAATTCACCCCTCCACTTT
>.|TRBJ2-1|TRBV6-2/TRBV6-3|15|TRBD2
CASSLTSGSPGEQFF
TGTGCCAGCAGCCTGACTAGCGGGAGTCCGGGTGAGCAGTTCTTC
>.|TRBJ2-3|TRBV2|11|.
CASSFPDTQYF
TGTGCCAGCAGTTTTCCAGATACGCAGTATTTT
>once|TRBJ2-5|TRBV5-1|17|TRBD1
CASSLAGRGRREETQYF
TGCGCCAGCAGCTTGGCCGGCAGGGGGCGAAGGGAAGAGACCCAGTACTTC
>few|TRBJ2-5|TRBV7-9|14|TRBD1
CASSQGQGEETQYF
TGTGCCAGCAGCCAGGGACAGGGGGAAGAGACCCAGTACTTC
>once|TRBJ1-1|TRBV24-1|14|.
CATSDLVKYTEAFF
TGTGCCACCAGTGATTTGGTGAAGTACACTGAAGCTTTCTTT
>.|TRBJ2-3|TRBV2|17|.
CASSDPVPTVSTDTQYF
TGTGCCAGCAGTGACCCCGTTCCGACAGTTAGCACAGATACGCAGTATTTT
>.|TRBJ2-7|TRBV30|14|.
CAWSNDPTSYEQYF
TGTGCCTGGAGTAACGATCCCACCTCCTACGAGCAGTACTTC
>once|TRBJ2-3|TRBV20-1|12|.
CSAPDRTDTQYF
TGCAGTGCGCCCGACAGAACAGATACGCAGTATTTT
>.|TRBJ2-7|TRBV20-1|14|TRBD2
CSARDRRGGREQYF
TGCAGTGCTAGAGATAGGCGGGGGGGCCGCGAGCAGTACTTC
>.|TRBJ1-2|TRBV20-1|16|TRBD1
CSASRGTGLFFYGYTF
TGCAGTGCTAGTAGGGGGACAGGGTTATTCTTTTATGGCTACACCTTC
>.|TRBJ1-2|TRBV25-1|14|.
CASRGYASNYGYTF
TGTGCAAGCAGGGGTTACGCATCGAACTATGGCTACACCTTC
>.|TRBJ1-1|TRBV28|12|TRBD1
CASRQGGTEAFF
TGTGCCAGCAGACAGGGGGGGACTGAAGCTTTCTTT
>.|TRBJ2-1|TRBV29-1|13|TRBD2
CNVGSGTTNEQFF
TGCAACGTTGGCTCTGGGACTACCAATGAGCAGTTCTTC
>.|TRBJ2-6|TRBV24-1|16|.
CATSDSTQGPANVLTF
TGTGCCACCAGTGATTCTACTCAGGGGCCAGCCAACGTCCTGACTTTC
>.|TRBJ2-2|TRBV6-1|14|.
CASGTQINTGELFF
TGTGCCAGCGGGACACAAATAAACACCGGGGAGCTGTTTTTT
>.|TRBJ2-2|TRBV4-3|16|TRBD2
CASSPRTSGSTGELFF
TGCGCCAGCAGCCCCCGGACTAGCGGGTCCACCGGGGAGCTGTTTTTT
>.|TRBJ1-2|TRBV19|16|TRBD1
CASSRDTGTGMSGYTF
TGTGCCAGTAGCCGAGACACCGGGACAGGGATGAGCGGCTACACCTTC
>few|TRBJ2-7|TRBV11-2|17|TRBD2
CASSLALGTSGNYEQYF
TGTGCCAGCAGCTTAGCCCTAGGGACTAGCGGGAATTACGAGCAGTACTTC
>.|TRBJ2-2|TRBV24-1|12|.
CATSGTNGELFF
TGTGCCACCAGTGGTACTAACGGGGAGCTGTTTTTT
>.|TRBJ1-5|TRBV19|15|.
CASSIDAGPNQPQHF
TGTGCCAGTAGTATTGACGCAGGACCTAATCAGCCCCAGCATTTT
>.|TRBJ2-7|TRBV24-1|14|TRBD1
CATRRDRGLYEQYF
TGTGCCACCCGACGGGACAGGGGGCTCTACGAGCAGTACTTC
>.|TRBJ2-2|TRBV7-2|17|.
CASSLYGGGANTGELFF
TGTGCCAGCAGCTTATACGGGGGCGGCGCGAACACCGGGGAGCTGTTTTTT
>.|TRBJ1-1|TRBV18|13|.
CASSPIENTEAFF
TGTGCCAGCTCACCAATAGAGAACACTGAAGCTTTCTTT
>.|TRBJ1-6|TRBV2|14|.
CASSESDRNSPLHF
TGTGCCAGCAGTGAATCGGATCGGAATTCACCCCTCCACTTT
>.|TRBJ2-7|TRBV7-2|13|.
CASSLSSSYEQYF
TGTGCCAGCAGCTTATCCAGCTCCTACGAGCAGTACTTC
>.|TRBJ2-7|TRBV12-3/TRBV12-4|18|TRBD2
CASSPRGRVDRSSYEQYF
TGTGCCAGCAGTCCTCGGGGGAGGGTCGATAGAAGCTCCTACGAGCAGTACTTC